This T cell receptor beta chain was recorded in a study of blood T cells in healthy people across ages. Aged roughly 6 to 100, donors were systemically healthy Caucasians from Russia. Turning to this clonotype: Its antigen remains unknown. At one of its ends the junction is not consistent with the germline gene, which may arise from a read error.

Findings and limits, study-wide: Older individuals had lower TCR beta diversity per million T cells (the decline was roughly linear).

Primers used in a second PCR of about 7 to 12 cycles were a sample-barcoded 5' primer and a J-beta primer mix. From the 5' RACE reads, TCRdb called clonotypes with MiXCR, one entry per CDR3 protein. The sample carries over 950,000 distinct CDR3 sequences, approximately 50% recorded once. The CDR3 totals 11 residues. Germline V CDR1 and CDR2: MGHRA, YSYEKL. Sequenced sample: blood. V usage is TRBV4-1 and J usage is TRBJ2-7; D is possibly TRBD1 or TRBD2 (5 bases each). The source of this sequence is a woman aged 60-75 years in good health. The CDR3 nucleotides read TGTGCCAGCAGCCGGGGACACGAGCAGTACTTC. It codes for CASSRGHEQYF.